The rows below give T cell receptor beta chains drawn from one sample of a study of identical twins. From the 5' RACE reads, TCRdb called clonotypes with MiXCR, one entry per CDR3 protein. The sample records 400,000 or so distinct CDR3 sequences, 7% to 9.5% being singletons. Sequenced sample: naive T cells sorted from blood. These receptors were taken from a woman aged 45-65 years in good health. CDR3s include the opening cysteine and the closing phenylalanine or tryptophan. Fields, in order: D gene, V gene, J gene, CDR3 protein. The D gene is left open where the match is weak.

D: -; V: TRBV4-1; J: TRBJ1-2; CDR3: CASSQEVGRLGYGYTF
D: -; V: TRBV29-1; J: TRBJ1-2; CDR3: CSVGASWGYTF
D: -; V: TRBV7-8; J: TRBJ1-1; CDR3: CASRSLWASPEAFF
D: TRBD1; V: TRBV29-1; J: TRBJ1-2; CDR3: CSVESSDRVYGYTF
D: -; V: TRBV9; J: TRBJ2-1; CDR3: CASSVVWGGNEQFF
D: -; V: TRBV27; J: TRBJ2-3; CDR3: CASSLSRGSDTQYF
D: TRBD1; V: TRBV5-5; J: TRBJ2-7; CDR3: CASSGQGLHEQYF
D: -; V: TRBV7-9; J: TRBJ2-3; CDR3: CASSLKADTQYF
D: -; V: TRBV15; J: TRBJ2-5; CDR3: CATSREVATQYF
D: -; V: TRBV11-2; J: TRBJ1-1; CDR3: CASSSRVSMNTEAFF
D: TRBD2; V: TRBV4-1; J: TRBJ2-1; CDR3: CASSQRQGLAYNEQFF
D: TRBD2; V: TRBV10-3; J: TRBJ2-1; CDR3: CAISDGTNNEQFF
D: -; V: TRBV7-9; J: TRBJ2-5; CDR3: CASSYKLQETQYF
D: -; V: TRBV12-3/TRBV12-4; J: TRBJ1-2; CDR3: CASSLRYGYTF